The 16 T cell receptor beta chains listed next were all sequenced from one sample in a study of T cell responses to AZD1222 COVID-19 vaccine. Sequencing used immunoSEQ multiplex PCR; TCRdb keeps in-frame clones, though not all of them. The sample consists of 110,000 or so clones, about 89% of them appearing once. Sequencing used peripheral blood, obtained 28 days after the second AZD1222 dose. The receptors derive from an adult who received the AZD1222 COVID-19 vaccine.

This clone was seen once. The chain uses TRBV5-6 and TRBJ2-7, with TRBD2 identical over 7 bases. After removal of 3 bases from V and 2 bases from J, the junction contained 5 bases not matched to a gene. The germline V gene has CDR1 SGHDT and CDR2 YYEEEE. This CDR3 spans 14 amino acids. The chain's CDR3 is CASSSPGTTYEQYF. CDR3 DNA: TGTGCCAGCAGCTCTCCCGGGACTACCTACGAGCAGTACTTC. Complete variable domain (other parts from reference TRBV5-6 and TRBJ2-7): DAGVTQSPTHLIKTRGQQVTLRCSPKSGHDTVSWYQQALGQGPQFIFQYYEEEERQRGNFPDRFSGHQFPNYSSELNVNALLLGDSALYLCASSSPGTTYEQYFGPGTRLTVT.

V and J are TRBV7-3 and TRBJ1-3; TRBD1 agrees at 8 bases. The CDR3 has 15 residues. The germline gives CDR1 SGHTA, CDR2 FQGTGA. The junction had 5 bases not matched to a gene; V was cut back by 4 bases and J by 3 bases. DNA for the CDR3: TGTGCCAGCAGCTCGCAGGGGGCTGTTGGAAACACCATATATTTT. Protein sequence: CASSSQGAVGNTIYF.

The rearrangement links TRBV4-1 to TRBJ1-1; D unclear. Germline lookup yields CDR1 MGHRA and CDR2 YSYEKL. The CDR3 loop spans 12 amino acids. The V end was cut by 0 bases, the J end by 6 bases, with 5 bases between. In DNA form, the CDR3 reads TGCGCCAGCAGCCAAGACAGCCCTGAAGCTTTCTTT. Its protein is CASSQDSPEAFF.

CDR3 loop: CASSSLGGTPTDTQYF. As DNA, the CDR3 is TGTGCCAGCAGTTCACTGGGTGGGACGCCCACAGATACGCAGTATTTT. The rearrangement uses TRBV3-1 (or the pseudogene TRBV3-2) and TRBJ2-3; D might be TRBD1 or TRBD2, each matching 5 bases. Germline CDR1 LGHDT, CDR2 YNNKEL (reference sequence). The V end lost 6 bases, the J end lost 2 bases, and 18 bases lay between the germline ends. The CDR3 is 16 amino acids.

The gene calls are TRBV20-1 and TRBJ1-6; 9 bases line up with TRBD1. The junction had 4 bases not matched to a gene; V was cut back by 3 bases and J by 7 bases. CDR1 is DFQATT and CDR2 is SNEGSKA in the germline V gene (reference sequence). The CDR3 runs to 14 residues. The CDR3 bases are TGCAGTGCTAGTTCCGGGACAGGGAATTCACCCCTCCACTTT. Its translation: CSASSGTGNSPLHF.

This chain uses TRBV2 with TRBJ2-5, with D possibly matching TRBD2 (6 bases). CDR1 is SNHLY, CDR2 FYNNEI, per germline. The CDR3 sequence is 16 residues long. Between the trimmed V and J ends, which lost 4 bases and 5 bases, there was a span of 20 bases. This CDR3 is CASSAGTLGSLETQYF. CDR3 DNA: TGTGCCAGCAGTGCTGGGACTTTGGGCTCGTTGGAGACCCAGTACTTC.

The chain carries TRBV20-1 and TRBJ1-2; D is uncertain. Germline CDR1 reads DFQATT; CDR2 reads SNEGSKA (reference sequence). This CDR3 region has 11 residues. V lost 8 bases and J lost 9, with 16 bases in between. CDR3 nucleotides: TGCAGTCCTCTCGTAAGCGGGAGCTACACCTTC. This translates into CSPLVSGSYTF.

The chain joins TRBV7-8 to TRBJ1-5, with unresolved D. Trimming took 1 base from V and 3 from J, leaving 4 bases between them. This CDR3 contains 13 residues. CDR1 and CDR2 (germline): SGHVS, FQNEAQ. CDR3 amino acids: CASSLGINQPQHF. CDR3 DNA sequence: TGTGCCAGCAGCTTAGGCATCAATCAGCCCCAGCATTTT.

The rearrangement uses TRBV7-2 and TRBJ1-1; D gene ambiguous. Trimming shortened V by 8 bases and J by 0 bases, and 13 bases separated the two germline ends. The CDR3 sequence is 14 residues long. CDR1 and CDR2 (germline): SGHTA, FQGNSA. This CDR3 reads CASGHGRLNTEAFF. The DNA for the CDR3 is TGTGCCAGCGGGCACGGCAGGTTGAACACTGAAGCTTTCTTT.

The CDR3 loop reads CASSTGSGGANEQYF. The CDR3 nucleotides are TGTGCCAGCAGCACGGGGAGCGGGGGCGCGAACGAGCAGTACTTC. The chain joins TRBV11-3 to TRBJ2-7; 8 bases are shared with TRBD2. J gave up 5 bases and V 5 bases, and 11 bases lay outside the gene matches. The CDR3 runs to 15 residues. From germline, CDR1 is SGHNT and CDR2 YENEEA.

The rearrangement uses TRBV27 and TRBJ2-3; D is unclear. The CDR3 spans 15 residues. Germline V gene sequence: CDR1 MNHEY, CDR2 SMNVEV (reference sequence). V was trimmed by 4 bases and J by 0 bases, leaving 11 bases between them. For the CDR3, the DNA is TGTGCCAGCAGTTCCCAGGCAACTAGCACAGATACGCAGTATTTT. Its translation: CASSSQATSTDTQYF.

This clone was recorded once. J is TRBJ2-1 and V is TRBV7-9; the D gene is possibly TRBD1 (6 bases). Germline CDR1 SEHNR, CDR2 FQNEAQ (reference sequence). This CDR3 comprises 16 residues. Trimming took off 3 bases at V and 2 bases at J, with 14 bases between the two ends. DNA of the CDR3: TGTGCCAGCAGCTTTCAAGGACAGTACGCCTACAATGAGCAGTTCTTC. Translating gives CASSFQGQYAYNEQFF. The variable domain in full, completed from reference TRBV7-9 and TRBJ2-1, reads DTGVSQNPRHKITKRGQNVTFRCDPISEHNRLYWYRQTLGQGPEFLTYFQNEAQLEKSRLLSDRFSAERPKGSFSTLEIQRTEQGDSAMYLCASSFQGQYAYNEQFFGPGTRLTVL.

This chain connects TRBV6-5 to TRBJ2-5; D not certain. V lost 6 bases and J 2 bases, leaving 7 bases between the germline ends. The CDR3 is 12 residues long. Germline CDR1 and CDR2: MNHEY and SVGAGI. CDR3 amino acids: CASRGRQETQYF. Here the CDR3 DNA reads TGTGCCAGCAGGGGCAGACAAGAGACCCAGTACTTC.

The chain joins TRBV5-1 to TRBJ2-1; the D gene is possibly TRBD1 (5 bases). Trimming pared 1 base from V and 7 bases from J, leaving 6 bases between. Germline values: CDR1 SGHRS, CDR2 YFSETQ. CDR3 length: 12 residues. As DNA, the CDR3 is TGCGCCAGCAGCTTGCAGGGTAATGAGCAGTTCTTC. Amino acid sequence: CASSLQGNEQFF. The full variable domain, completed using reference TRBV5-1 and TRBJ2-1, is KAGVTQTPRYLIKTRGQQVTLSCSPISGHRSVSWYQQTPGQGLQFLFEYFSETQRNKGNFPGRFSGRQFSNSRSEMNVSTLELGDSALYLCASSLQGNEQFFGPGTRLTVL.

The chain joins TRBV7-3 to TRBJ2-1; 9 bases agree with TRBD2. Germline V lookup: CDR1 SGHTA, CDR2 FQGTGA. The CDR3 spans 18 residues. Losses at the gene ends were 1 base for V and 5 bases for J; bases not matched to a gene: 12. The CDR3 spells CASSLMVSAGGRDNEQFF. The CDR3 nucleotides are TGTGCCAGCAGCTTAATGGTATCAGCGGGAGGCAGGGACAATGAGCAGTTCTTC.

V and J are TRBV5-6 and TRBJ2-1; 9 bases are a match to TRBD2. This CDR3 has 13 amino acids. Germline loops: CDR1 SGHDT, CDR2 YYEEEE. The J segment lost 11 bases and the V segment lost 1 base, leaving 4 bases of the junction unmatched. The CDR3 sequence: CASSLLAGGQQFF. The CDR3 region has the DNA TGTGCCAGCAGCTTGTTGGCGGGAGGGCAGCAGTTCTTC.